Listed below are T cell receptor beta chains from one sample, sequenced in a study of T cell responses to AZD1222 COVID-19 vaccine. Some clones are missing from TCRdb's copy, which holds only in-frame ones; the method was immunoSEQ multiplex PCR. The sample lists about 200,000 clones, about 92% seen once, with 0.9% to 1.1% in the top ten. The sample here was peripheral blood, taken on day 0 of MenACWY control vaccination. All receptors derive from an adult in good health. Both conserved end residues are part of each CDR3. D genes are given only for firm matches. Clone sizes are given selectively: once, few, many, or a class where the clone is expanded.

clone_size	j_call	d_call	v_call	cdr3_aa	cdr3_nt
-	TRBJ2-1	-	TRBV9	CASSVGGGTNEQFF	TGTGCCAGCAGCGTAGGCGGGGGCACCAATGAGCAGTTCTTC
once	TRBJ1-2	-	TRBV28	CASSLFLPGPSNYGYTF	TGTGCCAGCAGTTTATTCCTCCCAGGGCCTTCTAACTATGGCTACACCTTC
-	TRBJ1-1	-	TRBV7-8	CASSTGTINTEAFF	TGTGCCAGCAGCACAGGAACGATTAACACTGAAGCTTTCTTT
once	TRBJ1-1	-	TRBV4-1	CASSQEGPLNTEAFF	TGCGCCAGCAGCCAAGAGGGACCGCTGAACACTGAAGCTTTCTTT
-	TRBJ1-3	-	TRBV6-5	CASSYGETGNTIYF	TGTGCCAGCAGTTACGGGGAAACTGGAAACACCATATATTTT
few	TRBJ1-5	TRBD1	TRBV9	CASSVTGGGNQPQHF	TGTGCCAGCAGCGTCACAGGGGGCGGCAATCAGCCCCAGCATTTT
-	TRBJ1-2	-	TRBV15	CATSTGGSRGGYGYTF	TGTGCCACCAGCACTGGAGGCAGCCGGGGCGGCTATGGCTACACCTTC
-	TRBJ1-2	TRBD1	TRBV6-1	CASSPTGDYGYTF	TGTGCCAGCAGCCCAACAGGGGACTATGGCTACACCTTC
-	TRBJ2-2	TRBD1	TRBV5-1	CASSYPGQRNGELFF	TGCGCCAGCAGTTATCCGGGACAGAGAAACGGGGAGCTGTTTTTT
-	TRBJ1-1	-	TRBV18	CASSPGEEYTEAFF	TGTGCCAGCTCACCGGGGGAAGAGTACACTGAAGCTTTCTTT
-	TRBJ2-7	TRBD1	TRBV7-8	CASSQTGVSYEQYF	TGTGCCAGCAGCCAAACAGGGGTCTCCTACGAGCAGTACTTC
-	TRBJ2-2	-	TRBV7-9	CASSLGVSTLNTGELFF	TGTGCCAGCAGCTTAGGTGTTTCTACCTTGAACACCGGGGAGCTGTTTTTT
-	TRBJ2-5	-	TRBV21-1	CASSGRDCQETQYF	TGTGCCAGCAGCGGCCGGGACTGTCAAGAGACCCAGTACTTC
-	TRBJ1-5	-	TRBV6-5	CASSLTGNQPQHF	TGTGCCAGCAGTTTAACTGGCAATCAGCCCCAGCATTTT
-	TRBJ1-3	-	TRBV12-3/TRBV12-4	CASSYTGTIYF	TGTGCCAGCAGTTACACTGGCACCATATATTTT
-	TRBJ1-2	TRBD1	TRBV6-5	CASSYGTGRGTYGYTF	TGTGCCAGCAGTTACGGGACAGGGAGGGGAACCTATGGCTACACCTTC
-	TRBJ1-6	-	TRBV2	CASSGAVNSPLHF	TGTGCCAGCAGTGGTGCAGTAAATTCACCCCTCCACTTT
-	TRBJ1-4	-	TRBV7-2	CASSSGGSRATNEKLFF	TGTGCCAGCAGCTCGGGGGGGTCCAGGGCAACTAATGAAAAACTGTTTTTT
-	TRBJ1-3	-	TRBV6-5	CASSYTTVSSGNTIYF	TGTGCCAGCAGTTACACGACAGTTTCCTCTGGAAACACCATATATTTT
-	TRBJ1-2	TRBD1	TRBV19	CASGTRGYGYTF	TGTGCCAGTGGCACCAGGGGGTATGGCTACACCTTC
-	TRBJ1-6	-	TRBV5-1	CASSPGSSGYRNSPLHF	TGCGCCAGCAGCCCGGGATCCTCAGGGTATCGTAATTCACCCCTCCACTTT
-	TRBJ2-1	-	TRBV7-2	CASSTHLRDNEQFF	TGTGCCAGCAGTACCCATTTAAGGGACAATGAGCAGTTCTTC
-	TRBJ1-2	TRBD1	TRBV7-2	CASSPNWDSEYGYTF	TGTGCCAGCAGCCCCAACTGGGACAGTGAATATGGCTACACCTTC
-	TRBJ2-3	TRBD1	TRBV5-1	CASSPLPGQSTDTQYF	TGCGCCAGCAGCCCTCTACCGGGACAGAGCACAGATACGCAGTATTTT
-	TRBJ1-5	-	TRBV5-3	CARSLHQPQHF	TGTGCCAGAAGCTTGCATCAGCCCCAGCATTTT
-	TRBJ1-6	-	TRBV6-5	CASGRASGNSPLHF	TGTGCCAGCGGCCGGGCCTCCGGGAATTCACCCCTCCACTTT
-	TRBJ1-2	-	TRBV6-5	CASSYSRWGDYGYTF	TGTGCCAGCAGTTACTCGAGATGGGGGGACTATGGCTACACCTTC
-	TRBJ2-3	TRBD2	TRBV9	CASSTGTSGYTDTQYF	TGTGCCAGCAGCACCGGGACTAGCGGATACACAGATACGCAGTATTTT